This entry lists 29 T cell receptor beta chains sequenced from one sample in a study of blood T cell repertoires in COVID-19. Profiled with immunoSEQ multiplex PCR; TCRdb holds only in-frame clones, not every one. Here the sample spans some 400,000 clones, roughly 86% being singletons. The sample was peripheral blood. The receptors were gathered from a woman aged 25-40 years with COVID-19, enrolled during active disease.

The chain couples TRBV30 to TRBJ2-5; D unclear. The CDR3 runs 12 residues. Germline loops: CDR1 GTSNPN, CDR2 SVGIG (reference sequence). Trimming shortened V by 4 bases and J by 5 bases, and 11 bases separated the two germline ends. The CDR3 nucleotides read TGTGCCTGGAACCGGGTCGGGGAGACCCAGTACTTC. It translates to CAWNRVGETQYF. Full variable domain (outside the CDR3, taken from reference TRBV30 and TRBJ2-5): SQTIHQWPATLVQPVGSPLSLECTVEGTSNPNLYWYRQAAGRGLQLLFYSVGIGQISSEVPQNLSASRPQDRQFILSSKKLLLSDSGFYLCAWNRVGETQYFGPGTRLLVL.

CDR3 DNA: TGTGCCTACGCGGGGGACACTGAAGCTTTCTTT. This encodes CAYAGDTEAFF. The genes are TRBV30 and TRBJ1-1; a possible D gene is TRBD1 (5 bases). Germline V gene data show CDR1 as GTSNPN and CDR2 as SVGIG (reference sequence). V gave up 7 bases and J gave up 3 bases, with 9 bases separating them. The CDR3 runs 11 residues.

This chain links TRBV3-1 (or the pseudogene TRBV3-2) with TRBJ2-1, with D possibly matching TRBD2 (6 bases). Germline V gene lookup returns CDR1 LGHDT and CDR2 YNNKEL (reference sequence). V was clipped by 0 bases and J by 6 bases, with 15 bases between them. The CDR3 has 16 amino acids. The CDR3 reads CASSQDLVPGANEQFF. CDR3 nucleotides: TGTGCCAGCAGCCAAGACCTCGTCCCGGGAGCCAATGAGCAGTTCTTC.

The CDR3 here is CASSVVTSGNEQYF. The CDR3 nucleotides read TGCGCCAGCAGCGTTGTGACTAGCGGGAACGAGCAGTACTTC. The chain combines TRBV10-2 with TRBJ2-7, with 11 bases matching TRBD2. Germline V gives CDR1 WSHSY, CDR2 SAAADI. Trimming removed 6 bases from V and 5 bases from J; junction bases left unmatched: 6. This CDR3 has 14 amino acids.

This sequence joins TRBV7-8 and TRBJ2-1, with D possibly TRBD2 on 7 matching bases. The V end lost 3 bases, the J end lost 8 bases, and 23 bases lay between the germline ends. Germline V gives CDR1 SGHVS, CDR2 FQNEAQ. This CDR3 contains 17 residues. This CDR3 reads CASSLGGRERYQDEQFF. The CDR3 DNA follows: TGTGCCAGCAGCTTGGGGGGGCGGGAGAGGTATCAGGATGAGCAGTTCTTC.

The chain carries TRBV11-2 and TRBJ2-7; 7 bases agree with TRBD2. Germline assignment: CDR1 SGHAT and CDR2 FQNNGV. The CDR3 extends over 14 amino acids. With V trimmed by 4 bases and J by 2 bases, 5 bases remained unmatched. Here the CDR3 DNA reads TGTGCCAGCAGCTCAACTAGCGCTACCTACGAGCAGTACTTC. This translates into CASSSTSATYEQYF.

The J gene is TRBJ2-7, the V gene TRBV10-3, with TRBD2 matching over 7 bases. V was clipped by 0 bases and J by 2 bases; unmatched bases: 10. CDR3 length equals 17 residues. CDR1 is ENHRY and CDR2 is SYGVKD in the germline V gene. CDR3 protein: CAISESPVASGTYEQYF. CDR3 bases: TGTGCCATCAGTGAGTCCCCCGTCGCTAGCGGAACCTACGAGCAGTACTTC.

On this clone itself: The same CDR3 also results from other DNA sequences found in this sample. V is TRBV5-1 and J is TRBJ1-1; TRBD1 aligns across 7 bases. V lost 5 bases to trimming and J lost 1 base; unmatched junction nucleotides: 2. Germline-derived CDR1 and CDR2 are SGHRS and YFSETQ. The CDR3 sequence is 13 residues long. The CDR3, as DNA: TGCGCCAGCAGGGGGACAGCGAACACTGAAGCTTTCTTT. Amino acids: CASRGTANTEAFF.

This rearrangement joins TRBV21-1 to TRBJ1-5; no check of the table's D call, TRBD1, against the DNA was made. TRBV21-1 is shown as a pseudogene. The CDR3 covers 17 residues. The CDR3 sequence: CASPPRGRGRSRQPQHF. CDR3 nucleotides: TGTGCCAGCCCCCCCCGGGGCAGGGGGCGCAGTAGGCAGCCCCAGCATTTT.

This clone appeared a few times. The rearrangement uses TRBV28 and TRBJ2-7; 7 bases map to TRBD2. There are 12 residues in the CDR3. Germline V CDR1 and CDR2: MDHEN, SYDVKM. The trim removed 6 bases at V and 5 bases at J, leaving 4 bases unmatched. Here the CDR3 DNA reads TGTGCCAGCAGCGAGACTAGCCACGAGCAGTACTTC. This translates into CASSETSHEQYF. Looking up the rest from reference TRBV28 and TRBJ2-7 gives the full variable domain: DVKVTQSSRYLVKRTGEKVFLECVQDMDHENMFWYRQDPGLGLRLIYFSYDVKMKEKGDIPEGYSVSREKKERFSLILESASTNQTSMYLCASSETSHEQYFGPGTRLTVT.

V is TRBV29-1 and J is TRBJ2-5; 10 nucleotides agree with TRBD1. The CDR3 has 14 residues. CDR1 and CDR2 from the germline V gene are SQVTM and ANQGSEA. The V and J ends lost 6 bases and 4 bases, in that order; junction bases with no gene match: 8. CDR3 loop: CSVDRQGARETQYF. The DNA of the CDR3 is TGCAGCGTAGACAGACAGGGGGCACGAGAGACCCAGTACTTC.

The rearrangement links TRBV14 to TRBJ1-6; TRBD1 is a possible D gene (5 bases). Per the germline V gene, CDR1 is SGHDN and CDR2 is FVKESK. V lost 4 bases to trimming and J lost 10 bases, with 17 bases between them. The CDR3 extends over 15 amino acids. This chain's CDR3 is CASSRASWGGSPLHF. CDR3 sequence (DNA): TGTGCCAGCAGCCGAGCCTCGTGGGGGGGATCACCCCTCCACTTT.

The chain couples TRBV6-5 to TRBJ1-6, with D perhaps TRBD1 (6 bases). Germline CDR1 is MNHEY and CDR2 is SVGAGI. V lost 7 bases to trimming and J lost 9 bases, with 19 bases between them. The CDR3 has 15 amino acids. The CDR3 bases are TGTGCCAGCAACCCGTGGACAGCCGGGGCTTCACCCCTCCACTTT. It codes for CASNPWTAGASPLHF.

V usage is TRBV30 and J usage is TRBJ1-2, with unresolved D. The CDR3 length is 13 residues. V dropped 6 bases and J dropped 1 base, with 12 bases sitting between them. From germline, CDR1 is GTSNPN and CDR2 SVGIG (reference sequence). The CDR3 DNA follows: TGTGCCTGTAGACTCTCGCATAACTATGGCTACACCTTC. Its translation: CACRLSHNYGYTF. Together with reference TRBV30 and TRBJ1-2, the CDR3 gives the full variable domain: SQTIHQWPATLVQPVGSPLSLECTVEGTSNPNLYWYRQAAGRGLQLLFYSVGIGQISSEVPQNLSASRPQDRQFILSSKKLLLSDSGFYLCACRLSHNYGYTFGSGTRLTVV.

The chain links TRBV19 to TRBJ1-5; no clear D. In germline, CDR1 is LNHDA, CDR2 SQIVND (reference sequence). The V gene lost 3 bases and the J gene lost 6 bases, with 9 bases spanning the gap. The CDR3 length is 13 residues. The CDR3 is CASSMVGGQPQHF. The CDR3 nucleotides read TGTGCCAGTAGTATGGTGGGAGGTCAGCCCCAGCATTTT.

J is TRBJ1-5 and V is TRBV7-2, with TRBD1 as a possible D gene (6 bases). CDR1 is SGHTA and CDR2 is FQGNSA in the germline V gene. V was shortened by 7 bases and J by 4 bases, with 17 bases between the two germline ends. CDR3 length: 15 amino acids. The CDR3 loop is CASTPQGQRNQPQHF. CDR3 bases: TGTGCCAGCACCCCGCAGGGGCAACGGAATCAGCCCCAGCATTTT.

The chain links TRBV19 to TRBJ2-7, with 9 nucleotides matching TRBD1. Germline V gives CDR1 LNHDA, CDR2 SQIVND (reference sequence). V trimming: 1 base; J trimming: 2 bases; junction bases outside the gene matches: 3. The CDR3 consists of 15 residues. CDR3 sequence (DNA): TGTGCCAGTAGTATAGGGACAGGGGATACCTACGAGCAGTACTTC. Its protein product is CASSIGTGDTYEQYF.

The chain combines TRBV29-1 with TRBJ1-1; 10 bases fit TRBD1. Looked up from germline, CDR1 is SQVTM and CDR2 is ANQGSEA. This CDR3 comprises 13 residues. Trimming took 3 bases from V and 5 from J; bases not matched to a gene: 3. CDR3 protein: CSVERQGATEAFF. The CDR3 nucleotides are TGCAGCGTTGAGCGACAGGGGGCGACTGAAGCTTTCTTT.

Written as DNA, the CDR3 is TGTGCCTGGAGTACGCGGGCAGGGGTCAGTGAAAAACTGTTTTTT. The encoded protein is CAWSTRAGVSEKLFF. J is TRBJ1-4 and V is TRBV30, with TRBD1 as a possible D gene (6 bases). Per germline, CDR1 GTSNPN and CDR2 SVGIG (reference sequence). The CDR3 sequence is 15 residues long. V was clipped by 2 bases and J by 7 bases, with 17 bases between them.

The rearrangement joins TRBV5-6 to TRBJ2-7; D is ambiguous. From germline, CDR1 is SGHDT and CDR2 YYEEEE. Trimming took off 4 bases at V and 2 bases at J, with 7 bases between the two ends. The CDR3 spans 12 residues. The CDR3 DNA follows: TGTGCCAGCAGCCGCGGTCCCTACGAGCAGTACTTC. Protein: CASSRGPYEQYF.

This chain uses TRBV7-2 with TRBJ2-7; D possibly corresponds to TRBD2 (6 bases). Deletions cut 5 bases from V and 2 bases from J, with 13 bases between. CDR1 is SGHTA and CDR2 is FQGNSA in the germline V gene. The CDR3 has 14 amino acids. CDR3 protein: CASSQPGLTYEQYF. DNA for the CDR3: TGTGCCAGCAGCCAACCGGGACTTACCTACGAGCAGTACTTC.

The chain recombines TRBV30 with TRBJ2-5, with D possibly matching TRBD1 (5 bases). The CDR3 extends over 13 amino acids. In germline, CDR1 is GTSNPN, CDR2 SVGIG (reference sequence). The germline V and J ends were trimmed by 0 bases and 7 bases, with 12 bases remaining between them. The CDR3 coding sequence is TGTGCCTGGAGTGTGCAGGGTGAAGGGACCCAGTACTTC. Amino acid sequence: CAWSVQGEGTQYF. The whole variable domain, remainder taken from reference TRBV30 and TRBJ2-5, is SQTIHQWPATLVQPVGSPLSLECTVEGTSNPNLYWYRQAAGRGLQLLFYSVGIGQISSEVPQNLSASRPQDRQFILSSKKLLLSDSGFYLCAWSVQGEGTQYFGPGTRLLVL.

The chain recombines TRBV30 with TRBJ1-1; the D gene is possibly TRBD1 (5 bases). The CDR3 covers 13 residues. V dropped 4 bases and J dropped 1 base, with 10 bases sitting between them. The V gene's germline CDR1 is GTSNPN and CDR2 SVGIG (reference sequence). CDR3 region: CAWNPGGNTEAFF. In nucleotides, the CDR3 is TGTGCCTGGAACCCCGGGGGGAACACTGAAGCTTTCTTT.

This chain connects TRBV6-6 to TRBJ1-5; D gene ambiguous. Per the germline V gene, CDR1 is MNHNY and CDR2 is SVGAGI (reference sequence). Trimming stripped 3 bases from V and 3 bases from J, with 15 bases between. The CDR3 length is 16 residues. CDR3 residues: CASSYYIQAYNQPQHF. As DNA, the CDR3 is TGTGCCAGCAGTTATTATATCCAGGCCTACAATCAGCCCCAGCATTTT.

CDR3: CASSLPGGRQETQYF. Here the CDR3 DNA reads TGTGCCAGCAGCTTGCCGGGAGGGCGGCAAGAGACCCAGTACTTC. This chain joins TRBV5-4 and TRBJ2-5; 8 positions agree with TRBD2. V lost 1 base, J lost 2 bases, and 4 bases stayed unmatched. The length of the CDR3 is 15 residues. Germline lookup yields CDR1 SGHNT and CDR2 YYREEE (reference sequence).

DNA of the CDR3: TGTGCCAGCAGCTTAGCCCCGGGGGGTTATGAGCAGTTCTTC. It yields the protein CASSLAPGGYEQFF. The chain joins TRBV11-3 to TRBJ2-1, with TRBD2 matching 7 bases. The germline V gene encodes CDR1 SGHNT and CDR2 YENEEA. The J segment lost 8 bases and the V segment lost 1 base, leaving 5 bases of the junction unmatched. The CDR3 spans 14 residues.

J is TRBJ2-2 and V is TRBV9; TRBD1 matches 7 bases. CDR3 length equals 15 residues. V dropped 6 bases and J dropped 7; count of bases not matched to a gene: 12. From germline, CDR1 is SGDLS and CDR2 YYNGEE. CDR3 sequence: CASNQIDRVGGELFF. CDR3 coding DNA: TGTGCCAGCAACCAAATCGACAGGGTTGGCGGGGAGCTGTTTTTT.

CDR3 nucleotide sequence: TGTGCCAGCAGTGAAGGGACACAGCTGCAGTATTTT. This translates into CASSEGTQLQYF. The genes are TRBV12-3 or TRBV12-4 and TRBJ2-3; possible D gene TRBD1, 6 bases. The CDR3 loop spans 12 amino acids. Trimming took 5 bases from V and 11 from J, leaving 14 bases between them.

This clone was counted a single time. This rearrangement joins TRBV30 to TRBJ2-7, with D hard to call. The CDR3 is 12 residues long. In germline, CDR1 is GTSNPN, CDR2 SVGIG (reference sequence). V was clipped by 3 bases and J by 0 bases, with 6 bases between them. The CDR3 DNA follows: TGTGCCTGGAGCTACGGCTCCTACGAGCAGTACTTC. It encodes CAWSYGSYEQYF.